This T cell receptor beta chain appears in the sequencing data of a study of cytomegalovirus exposure and HLA in healthy donors. General observations from the study: Accounts indicate the classifier identified cytomegalovirus status with strong specificity and sensitivity.

CDR1 is SGHVS, CDR2 FNYEAQ, per germline. Germline trimming cut 5 bases from V and 9 bases from J; bases unmatched to any gene: 7. This CDR3 contains 15 residues. Generated by immunoSEQ multiplex PCR, the TCRdb table keeps only in-frame clones and is missing some. The repertoire holds approximately 160,000 clones, over 80% seen once, with approximately 2% in the top ten. With respect to this clone: The target antigen is unknown.

The V and J genes are TRBV7-6 and TRBJ1-6; 10 positions agree with TRBD1. The TCR comes from a man aged 25-40 years in good health and CMV-seropositive. The sample taken for sequencing was PBMCs. CDR3 DNA sequence: TGTGCCAGCAGCCCCCGGGACAGGGGTGGTTCACCCCTCCACTTT. Translation gives CASSPRDRGGSPLHF. Full variable domain (remainder filled in from reference TRBV7-6 and TRBJ1-6): GAGVSQSPRYKVTKRGQDVALRCDPISGHVSLYWYRQALGQGPEFLTYFNYEAQQDKSGLPNDRFSAERPEGSISTLTIQRTEQRDSAMYRCASSPRDRGGSPLHFGNGTRLTVT.